This is a list of T cell receptor beta chains from one sample in a study of blood T cell repertoires in COVID-19. TCRdb keeps only in-frame clones here, not all; method: immunoSEQ multiplex PCR. The sample records about 48,000 clones, around 86% being singletons. Input material: peripheral blood. The origin of the receptors is a woman of 80 years or more with acute or convalescent COVID-19. The CDR3 runs from the conserved cysteine through the conserved F or W. Fields, in order: J gene, D gene, clone size, V gene, CDR3 DNA, CDR3 protein. D genes are given only for firm matches. Clone size is not always given. Where it is, it says once, few, many or a class for expanded clones.

TRBJ1-1 TRBD1 . TRBV5-5 TGTGCCAGCAGCCCCAGGACAGGAAAAACGGTGAACACTGAAGCTTTCTTT CASSPRTGKTVNTEAFF
TRBJ1-2 TRBD1 . TRBV19 TGTGCCAGTAGTACGACAGGGGCTTCCGGTGGCTACACCTTC CASSTTGASGGYTF
TRBJ2-7 . . TRBV18 TGTGCCAGCTCGTCACCGGCGGAGTACTACGAGCAGTACTTC CASSSPAEYYEQYF
TRBJ2-7 . . TRBV13 TGTGCCAGCAGCTTAGAGGGGTTCCCCTACGAGCAGTACTTC CASSLEGFPYEQYF
TRBJ2-7 . . TRBV7-8 TGTGCCAGCAGCCGTGGGGGGGAGCAGTACTTC CASSRGGEQYF
TRBJ2-5 . . TRBV6-5 TGTGCCACCTCCCCGGGTTCCGGGGAGACCCAGTACTTC CATSPGSGETQYF
TRBJ2-1 . . TRBV11-3 TGTGCCAGCAGCTTAGACGACAATGAGCAGTTCTTC CASSLDDNEQFF
TRBJ1-2 . . TRBV29-1 TGCAGCGTTGCGGGCAGGGTAGGGGATGGCTACACCTTC CSVAGRVGDGYTF
TRBJ2-5 TRBD2 . TRBV6-5 TGTGCCAGCAGCCCGGGACTAGCTTCCAAGACCCAGTACTTC CASSPGLASKTQYF
TRBJ2-5 . once TRBV5-4 TGTGCCAGCAGCTTGGGACAGGGACGGGGAGGAGAGACCCAGTACTTC CASSLGQGRGGETQYF
TRBJ2-1 TRBD2 . TRBV3-1/TRBV3-2 TGTGCCAGCAGCAAGACTAGCGGGGGCAATGAGCAGTTCTTC CASSKTSGGNEQFF
TRBJ1-6 . . TRBV7-6 TGTGCCAGCAGCTTAGCCGGGGGGAGCTCCTATAATTCACCCCTCCACTTT CASSLAGGSSYNSPLHF
TRBJ1-1 . . TRBV9 TGTGCCAGCAGCGTAGGTGGATCGGCACCGGGTCTTGAAGCTTTCTTT CASSVGGSAPGLEAFF
TRBJ1-4 . once TRBV11-2 TGTGCCAGCAGCCTCCTAGGTACAACTAATGAAAAACTGTTTTTT CASSLLGTTNEKLFF
TRBJ1-2 . . TRBV7-2 TGTGCCAGCAGCTTAGGACAGGCGTCAGGAGGCTACACCTTC CASSLGQASGGYTF
TRBJ2-5 TRBD1 . TRBV7-2 TGTGCCAGCAGCATGGACAGGGGGCAAGAGACCCAGTACTTC CASSMDRGQETQYF
TRBJ2-1 TRBD2 . TRBV5-1 TGCGCCAGCAGCTTGGCTAGCGGGGGAAGGGATGAGCAGTTCTTC CASSLASGGRDEQFF
TRBJ1-4 TRBD1 . TRBV7-8 TGTGCCAGCAGCTTAGCTACAGGGGCTGAAAAACTGTTTTTT CASSLATGAEKLFF
TRBJ2-7 . . TRBV3-1/TRBV3-2 TGTGCCAGCAGCCAAGCCCGCGGGATGAATTACGAGCAGTACTTC CASSQARGMNYEQYF
TRBJ2-7 TRBD2 . TRBV5-1 TGCGCCAGCAGCTTGGGGGAGGGACGGGAGCAGTACTTC CASSLGEGREQYF
TRBJ1-3 . . TRBV2 TGTGCCAGCAGTAGTCCGGGGAACTCTGGAAACACCATATATTTT CASSSPGNSGNTIYF
TRBJ1-1 TRBD1 . TRBV19 TGTGCCAGTAGTATGGCGGGACAGGGGAACACTGAAGCTTTCTTT CASSMAGQGNTEAFF
TRBJ1-2 . . TRBV28 TGTGCCAGCAGTTCCTTTACAGGGTCGGGCTACACCTTC CASSSFTGSGYTF
TRBJ1-1 . . TRBV5-1 TGCGCCAGCAGCCGCGGGACCGTAAGTTCTATCACTGAAGCTTTCTTT CASSRGTVSSITEAFF
TRBJ2-7 TRBD1 . TRBV6-2/TRBV6-3 TGTGCCAGCAGTTACGGCAGGGGGCCTTTCGAGCAGTACTTC CASSYGRGPFEQYF
TRBJ1-5 TRBD1 . TRBV5-6 TGTGCCAGCAGCGTAGGGGGCTATAGCAATCAGCCCCAGCATTTT CASSVGGYSNQPQHF
TRBJ1-5 . once TRBV7-2 TGTGCCAGCAGCACCGGGACAACGAATCAGCCCCAGCATTTT CASSTGTTNQPQHF
TRBJ1-5 . . TRBV2 TGTGCCAGCAGTGAACAGGGGAATCAGCCCCAGCATTTT CASSEQGNQPQHF
TRBJ1-1 . few TRBV5-1 TGCGCCAGCACCCCCCTGCCAGGGGCGGCCTACGAAGCTTTCTTT CASTPLPGAAYEAFF
TRBJ1-2 . . TRBV19 TGTGCCAGTAGTATAGACGGCAACAGCTACTTCTATGGCTACACCTTC CASSIDGNSYFYGYTF
TRBJ1-3 TRBD1 . TRBV19 TGTGCCAGTAGTCGCGGACAGGCGACGACCTTAGTCGGAAACACCATATATTTT CASSRGQATTLVGNTIYF
TRBJ2-5 TRBD1 . TRBV6-6 TGTGCCAGCAGTCTCGGGACAGCCTCCCAAGAGACCCAGTACTTC CASSLGTASQETQYF
TRBJ1-2 . . TRBV6-1 TGTGCCAGCAGTGAAAGCGGGGCGCTCTATGGCTACACCTTC CASSESGALYGYTF
TRBJ2-5 . . TRBV5-5 TGTGCCAGCAGCGCCCGACAGCAAGAGACCCAGTACTTC CASSARQQETQYF
TRBJ1-4 . . TRBV6-6 TGTGCCAGCAGGCAAGGACAGATTCTGTTTTTT CASRQGQILFF
TRBJ1-1 . . TRBV3-1/TRBV3-2 TGTGCCAGCAGCTATTCGACAAGATCGAACACTGAAGCTTTCTTT CASSYSTRSNTEAFF
TRBJ2-7 . . TRBV30 TGTGCCTGGAGTGTACGAGCCCGAAACTACGAGCAGTACTTC CAWSVRARNYEQYF
TRBJ1-2 . few TRBV2 TGTGCCAGCGCTCAGGGCTATGGCTACACCTTC CASAQGYGYTF
TRBJ2-3 TRBD2 . TRBV3-1/TRBV3-2 TGTGCCAGCAGCCCTTCTAGCGGGGGCACAGATACGCAGTATTTT CASSPSSGGTDTQYF
TRBJ1-5 . . TRBV6-2/TRBV6-3 TGTGCCAGCAGTTACAAAGAGTGGTATAGCAATCAGCCCCAGCATTTT CASSYKEWYSNQPQHF
TRBJ1-2 . few TRBV12-3/TRBV12-4 TGTGCCAGCGGGGGGGCGATGGGCTACACCTTC CASGGAMGYTF
TRBJ1-5 TRBD1 few TRBV28 TGTGCCAGCAGTCCTACTAGGACAGGGGGCTACCAGCCCCAGCATTTT CASSPTRTGGYQPQHF
TRBJ2-3 . . TRBV7-3 TGTGCCAGCAGCTTACTAGGACAGAGCTCAGATACGCAGTATTTT CASSLLGQSSDTQYF
TRBJ2-2 TRBD2 . TRBV19 TGTGCCAGTAGCAGGACTAGCGGGGGGAAAGCCGGGGAGCTGTTTTTT CASSRTSGGKAGELFF
TRBJ1-1 TRBD1 . TRBV6-1 TGTGCCAGCAGTTCTACGGGACAGGGTAACACTGAAGCTTTCTTT CASSSTGQGNTEAFF
TRBJ1-2 . . TRBV5-4 TGTGCCAGCAGCTTGGGATCAGGGCAGGCCGGCTATGGCTACACCTTC CASSLGSGQAGYGYTF
TRBJ2-7 TRBD2 . TRBV3-1/TRBV3-2 TGTGCCAGCAGCCAAGGTAGCGGGGGGAAGAACGAGCAGTACTTC CASSQGSGGKNEQYF
TRBJ1-1 . . TRBV5-5 TGTGCCAGCAGCTTCCAGTGGGACTTAAACACTGAAGCTTTCTTT CASSFQWDLNTEAFF
TRBJ1-6 . once TRBV11-2 TGTGCCAGCAGCTTAGGACGGAGCTCCTATAATTCACCCCTCCACTTT CASSLGRSSYNSPLHF
TRBJ2-2 TRBD2 . TRBV10-3 TGTGCCATCAGCGGGACTAGCGGGGACTCCGGGGAGCTGTTTTTT CAISGTSGDSGELFF
TRBJ2-2 TRBD1 . TRBV5-8 TGTGCCAGCAGCTTCCGGACAGGCCAGAACACCGGGGAGCTGTTTTTT CASSFRTGQNTGELFF
TRBJ1-2 TRBD1 . TRBV3-1/TRBV3-2 TGTGCCAGCAGGCCAGGGGGCTGGGAGTATGGCTACACCTTC CASRPGGWEYGYTF